The 6 T cell receptor beta chains below were found in one sample sequenced in a study of T-cell reconstitution after alpha-beta-depleted transplantation in children. During its preparation, the TCRbeta library received unique molecular identifiers. TCRdb processed the PCR reads anew with MiXCR; each CDR3 protein has one entry. This sample yields about 8,400 distinct CDR3 sequences, of which approximately 16% are seen a single time; more than 70% belongs to the top ten. Source: PBMCs, mostly from graft donor cells, taken 60 days after TCRalphabeta/CD19-depleted stem cell transplant. Every receptor here comes from a girl under three years old who had a stem cell transplant for combined immunodeficiency, so the T cells may come from the graft donor.

This clonotype showed up just a few times. V usage is TRBV7-3 and J usage is TRBJ2-6, with D possibly being TRBD1 (5 bases). V was shortened by 5 bases and J by 0 bases, with 8 bases between the two germline ends. Germline V lookup: CDR1 SGHTA, CDR2 FQGTGA. The CDR3 totals 15 residues. In DNA, the CDR3 is TGTGCCAGCAGCATCGACAGCTCTGGGGCCAACGTCCTGACTTTC. It specifies CASSIDSSGANVLTF.

The rearrangement links TRBV18 to TRBJ1-5; D gene ambiguous. The CDR3 loop spans 13 amino acids. Trimming removed 5 bases at V and 0 bases at J, with 5 bases between. Germline V gene lookup returns CDR1 KGHSH and CDR2 LQKENI. The CDR3: CASSANSNQPQHF. The DNA of the CDR3 is TGTGCCAGCTCAGCCAATAGCAATCAGCCCCAGCATTTT.

The rearrangement joins TRBV29-1 to TRBJ2-1; 9 positions agree with TRBD2. Germline trimming cut 4 bases from V and 3 bases from J; bases unmatched to any gene: 4. The germline V gene has CDR1 SQVTM and CDR2 ANQGSEA. The CDR3 extends over 14 amino acids. CDR3 nucleotides: TGCAGCGTTGCCCGACTAGCGGACTACAATGAGCAGTTCTTC. This sequence encodes CSVARLADYNEQFF.

This clonotype was observed many times. CDR3: CSVGPYTTDTQYF. The CDR3 region has the DNA TGCAGCGTTGGGCCTTATACCACAGATACGCAGTATTTT. This chain links TRBV29-1 with TRBJ2-3; D not certain. V dropped 4 bases and J dropped 2 bases, with 10 bases sitting between them. CDR3 length equals 13 residues. CDR1 is SQVTM and CDR2 is ANQGSEA in the germline V gene.

CDR3 DNA sequence: TGTGCCAGCAGCTCAGATTTTAAAGCTTTCTTT. Its translation: CASSSDFKAFF. This chain links TRBV7-9 with TRBJ1-1, with D unresolved. The V end was cut by 4 bases, the J end by 9 bases, with 9 bases between. The CDR3 has 11 amino acids. Germline CDR1 reads SEHNR; CDR2 reads FQNEAQ (reference sequence).

The chain employs TRBV6-2 or TRBV6-3 and TRBJ2-2; D is perhaps TRBD1 (6 bases). Trimming stripped 6 bases from V and 6 bases from J, with 14 bases between. CDR3 length equals 14 residues. CDR1 and CDR2 from the germline V gene are MNHEY and SVGEGT. CDR3 protein: CASSRGFNAGELFF. The CDR3 DNA reads as TGTGCCAGCAGCAGGGGTTTCAACGCCGGGGAGCTGTTTTTT.